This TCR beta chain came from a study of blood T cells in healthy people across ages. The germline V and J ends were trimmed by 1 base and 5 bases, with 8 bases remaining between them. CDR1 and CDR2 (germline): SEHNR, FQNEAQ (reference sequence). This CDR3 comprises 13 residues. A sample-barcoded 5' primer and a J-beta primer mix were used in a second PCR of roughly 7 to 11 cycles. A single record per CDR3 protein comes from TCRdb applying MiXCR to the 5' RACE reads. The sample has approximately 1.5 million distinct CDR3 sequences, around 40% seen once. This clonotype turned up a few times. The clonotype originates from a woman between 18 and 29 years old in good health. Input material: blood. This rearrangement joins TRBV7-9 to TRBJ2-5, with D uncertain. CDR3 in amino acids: CASSLEAWETQYF. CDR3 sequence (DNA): TGTGCCAGCAGCTTAGAAGCGTGGGAGACCCAGTACTTC.